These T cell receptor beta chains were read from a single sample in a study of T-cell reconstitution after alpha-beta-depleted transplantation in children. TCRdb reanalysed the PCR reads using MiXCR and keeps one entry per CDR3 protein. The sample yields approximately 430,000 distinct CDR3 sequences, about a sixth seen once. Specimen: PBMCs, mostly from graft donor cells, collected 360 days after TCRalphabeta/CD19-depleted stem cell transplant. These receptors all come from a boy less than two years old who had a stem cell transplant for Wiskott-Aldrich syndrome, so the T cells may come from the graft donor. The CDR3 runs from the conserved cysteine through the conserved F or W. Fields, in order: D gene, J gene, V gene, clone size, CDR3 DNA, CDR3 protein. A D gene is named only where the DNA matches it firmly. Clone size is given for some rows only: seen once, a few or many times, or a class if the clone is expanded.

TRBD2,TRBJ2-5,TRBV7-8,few,TGTGCCAGCAGCCCGGGGACTAGCGGCCAAGAGACCCAGTACTTC,CASSPGTSGQETQYF
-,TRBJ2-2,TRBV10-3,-,TGTGCCATCAGTGGGGGCGAAGCCGGGGAGCTGTTTTTT,CAISGGEAGELFF
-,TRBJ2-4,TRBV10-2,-,TGCGCCAGCAGTGATGGTCCTTTACCAAACATTCAGTACTTC,CASSDGPLPNIQYF
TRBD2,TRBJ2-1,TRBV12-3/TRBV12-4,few,TGTGCCAGCACCCAGACTAGCGGGTTTGAGCAGTTCTTC,CASTQTSGFEQFF
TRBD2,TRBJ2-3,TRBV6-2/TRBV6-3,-,TGTGCCAGCAGTTACGAGGGACTAGCGGGGGCCGACACAGATACGCAGTATTTT,CASSYEGLAGADTDTQYF
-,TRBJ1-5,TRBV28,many,TGTGCCAGCAGTTTATCAGGCAGGCGCAATCAGCCCCAGCATTTT,CASSLSGRRNQPQHF
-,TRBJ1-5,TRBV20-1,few,TGCAGTGCTGACAAGGGACGTTATCAGCCCCAGCATTTT,CSADKGRYQPQHF
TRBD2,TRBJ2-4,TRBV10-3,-,TGTGCCATCAGTGGCGGGGGGGCGTTCGCCAAAAACATTCAGTACTTC,CAISGGGAFAKNIQYF
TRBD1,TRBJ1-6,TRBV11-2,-,TGTGCCAGCAGCTCGGACAGGGGTTTATCACCCCTCCACTTT,CASSSDRGLSPLHF
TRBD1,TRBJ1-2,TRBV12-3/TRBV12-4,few,TGTGCCAGCAGGTTGACAGGGGGTGGCTACACCTTC,CASRLTGGGYTF
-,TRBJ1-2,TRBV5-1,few,TGCGCCAGCAGCTTAGAGGGGAGAAGTTACAACTATGGCTACACCTTC,CASSLEGRSYNYGYTF
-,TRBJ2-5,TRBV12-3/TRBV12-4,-,TGTGCCAGCAGTTTAATGGAGGGCATAAGGGAGACCCAGTACTTC,CASSLMEGIRETQYF
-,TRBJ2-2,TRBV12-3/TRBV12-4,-,TGTGCCAGCAGTTGGCTAGCAGACACCGGGGAGCTGTTTTTT,CASSWLADTGELFF
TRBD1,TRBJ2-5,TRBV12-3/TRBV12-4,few,TGTGCCAGCAGTTTACAGGACAGGGCCAAAGAGACCCAGTACTTC,CASSLQDRAKETQYF
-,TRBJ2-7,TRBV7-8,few,TGTGCCAGCAGCTTCGACAGGTTAGTCTACGAGCAGTACTTC,CASSFDRLVYEQYF
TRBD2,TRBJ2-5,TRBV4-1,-,TGCGCCAGCAGCCAACTCGGACTAGCGGGGGTAGAGACCCAGTACTTC,CASSQLGLAGVETQYF
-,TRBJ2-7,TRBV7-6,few,TGTGCCAGCAGCTTAGCAAGTATCCGGGGGGAGCAGTACTTC,CASSLASIRGEQYF
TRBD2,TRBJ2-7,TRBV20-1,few,TGCAGTGGGGAGGGACTAGCGGGGAACGAGCAGTACTTC,CSGEGLAGNEQYF
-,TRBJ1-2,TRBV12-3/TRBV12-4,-,TGTGCCAGCAGTCCTTGGAGGTGGGGCTACACCTTC,CASSPWRWGYTF
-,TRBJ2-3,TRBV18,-,TGTGCCAGCTCACCACGGCCGGGTACAGATACGCAGTATTTT,CASSPRPGTDTQYF
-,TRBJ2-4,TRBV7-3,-,TGTGCCAGCAGCTTAAGTATAGGGGGGTTGGGGGATCCCCCGCGGAACATTCAGTACTTC,CASSLSIGGLGDPPRNIQYF
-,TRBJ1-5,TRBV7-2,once,TGTGCCAGCAGCTTCGCTTATCCGGATCAGCCCCAGCATTTT,CASSFAYPDQPQHF
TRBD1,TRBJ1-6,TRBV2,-,TGTGCCAGCAGTCCTGACAGGGCCCCCACCCTCCACTTT,CASSPDRAPTLHF
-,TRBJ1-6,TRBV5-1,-,TGCGCCAGCTGGGGTGGGGACCTATATTCACCCCTCCACTTT,CASWGGDLYSPLHF
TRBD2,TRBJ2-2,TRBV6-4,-,TGTGCCAGCAGTCCGACCCCTAGCGGGGGGGCCCCCGGGGAGCTGTTTTTT,CASSPTPSGGAPGELFF
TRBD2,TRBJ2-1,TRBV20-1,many,TGCAGTGCTAGTATAGCGGGAGGGCCCTACAATGAGCAGTTCTTC,CSASIAGGPYNEQFF
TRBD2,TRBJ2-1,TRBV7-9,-,TGTGCCAGCAGCATGCCTAGCGGGAGGGCCTACAATGAGCAGTTCTTC,CASSMPSGRAYNEQFF
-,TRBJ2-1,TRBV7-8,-,TGTGCCAGCAGCTTAGGGGGAGAAAAAGATGAGCAGTTCTTC,CASSLGGEKDEQFF
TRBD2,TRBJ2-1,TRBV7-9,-,TGTGCCAGCAGCTTAGACGGCGGGAGTTACTACAATGAGCAGTTCTTC,CASSLDGGSYYNEQFF
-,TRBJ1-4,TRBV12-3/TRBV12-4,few,TGTGCCAGCAGCCCAGGCAAGGGATTTGAAAAACTGTTTTTT,CASSPGKGFEKLFF
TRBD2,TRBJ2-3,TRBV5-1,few,TGCGCCAGCAGTATAGCGGGGGCCGATACGCAGTATTTT,CASSIAGADTQYF
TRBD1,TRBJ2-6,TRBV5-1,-,TGCGCCTCGAATCAGGGGGCTGGGGCCAACGTCCTGACTTTC,CASNQGAGANVLTF
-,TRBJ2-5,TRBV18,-,TGTGCCAGCTCACCACCGTCCGGAGGAGAGACCCAGTACTTC,CASSPPSGGETQYF
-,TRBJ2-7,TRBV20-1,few,TGCAGTGCTAGAGGTTTTGGGGGAGGCTCCTACGAGCAGTACTTC,CSARGFGGGSYEQYF
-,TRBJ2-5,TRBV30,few,TGTGCCTGGTCCGGACAGCACCAAGAGACCCAGTACTTC,CAWSGQHQETQYF
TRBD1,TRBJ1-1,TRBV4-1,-,TGCGCCAGCGGATTCTCCGGGACAGGGAACACTGAAGCTTTCTTT,CASGFSGTGNTEAFF
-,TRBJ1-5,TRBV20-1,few,TGCAGTGCTTACGGTCCTAGCAATCAGCCCCAGCATTTT,CSAYGPSNQPQHF
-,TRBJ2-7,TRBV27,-,TGTGCCAGCAGTTTATCGTTGAGCTCCTACGAGCAGTACTTC,CASSLSLSSYEQYF
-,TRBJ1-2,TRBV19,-,TGTGCCAGTAGTATAGTCGTCGGGGAGTCTGGCTACACCTTC,CASSIVVGESGYTF
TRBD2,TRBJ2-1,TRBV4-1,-,TGCGCCAGCAGCAAGGGACTAAGCGGGGGGGCCTGGGATGAGCAGTTCTTC,CASSKGLSGGAWDEQFF
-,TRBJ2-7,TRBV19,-,TGTGCCAGTAGTCCCCAGGGGGACTTCAGCTCCTACGAGCAGTACTTC,CASSPQGDFSSYEQYF
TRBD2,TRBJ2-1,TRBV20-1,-,TGCAGTGCGCTAGCGGGGGTTCGGGGCAATGAGCAGTTCTTC,CSALAGVRGNEQFF
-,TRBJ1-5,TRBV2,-,TGTGCCAGCAGTGGAGGGCTCCAAATCAGCCCCCAGCATTTT,CASSGGLQISPQHF
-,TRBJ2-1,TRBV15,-,TGTGCCACCAGCAGAGTTCAGGGGCCCGGTTACAATGAGCAGTTCTTC,CATSRVQGPGYNEQFF
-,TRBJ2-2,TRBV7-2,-,TGTGCCAGCAGCTTTCAGAAAGTTTCCGGTGAGCTGTTTTTT,CASSFQKVSGELFF
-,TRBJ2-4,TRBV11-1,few,TGTGCCAGCAGCTTAGACACTAGGAACATTCAGTACTTC,CASSLDTRNIQYF
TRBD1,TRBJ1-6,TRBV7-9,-,TGTGCCAGCAGCCTCGGGACAGGCATTTCACCCCTCCACTTT,CASSLGTGISPLHF